The T cell receptor (beta chain) described here comes from a study of early T cells in non-severe SARS-CoV-2 infection. The overall study: Alpha and beta chains were unpaired, from unsorted whole-blood bulk RNA. Overall study findings and caveats: Comparison of clonotypes with VDJdb favored anti-spike CD8 responses while missing private and CD4 specificities.

V was cut by 3 bases and J by 4 bases, with 13 bases left in between. CDR3 size: 14 residues. Germline V gene sequence: CDR1 SGHTA, CDR2 FQGNSA. Tagging with unique molecular identifiers was applied to individual cDNA molecules. TCRdb recomputed calls from the 5' RACE reads with MiXCR, one row per CDR3 protein. The table has more than 70,000 distinct CDR3 sequences, over 9% seen once. This clonotype was picked up a small number of times. What it recognizes is unknown. The sequence was collected from an adult who was a healthcare worker with PCR-confirmed SARS-CoV-2 infection or an uninfected control (not recorded which). This specimen was whole blood, taken at baseline. V and J are TRBV7-2 and TRBJ2-7, with a weak D call TRBD2 (6 bases). CDR3 residues: CASSFRDSGYEQYF. The CDR3 coding sequence is TGTGCCAGCAGCTTTCGGGACTCTGGTTACGAGCAGTACTTC.